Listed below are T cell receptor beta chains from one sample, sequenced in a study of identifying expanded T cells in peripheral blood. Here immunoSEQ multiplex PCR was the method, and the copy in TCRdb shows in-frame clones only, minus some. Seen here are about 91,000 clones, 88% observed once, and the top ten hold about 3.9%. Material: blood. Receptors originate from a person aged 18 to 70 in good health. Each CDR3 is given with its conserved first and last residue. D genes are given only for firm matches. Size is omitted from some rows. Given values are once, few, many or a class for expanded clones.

TGCGCCAGCAGCCCGCTAGCGGGAGCAAGGGGTGAGCAGTTCTTC | CASSPLAGARGEQFF | once | TRBJ2-1 | TRBV5-1 | TRBD2
TGTGCCAGCCAGGGATCGGCGATGGTGGGTACGCAGTATTTT | CASQGSAMVGTQYF | NA | TRBJ2-3 | TRBV6-6 | NA
TGCAGTGCGAAGGGGAATGAGCAGTTCTTC | CSAKGNEQFF | NA | TRBJ2-1 | TRBV20-1 | NA
TGTGCCAGTAGGGACCGGATAGCGGGGGACTACAATGAGCAGTTCTTC | CASRDRIAGDYNEQFF | NA | TRBJ2-1 | TRBV19 | TRBD2
TGTGCCAGCAGCTTACAGGACAGCTTCTATGGCTACACCTTC | CASSLQDSFYGYTF | NA | TRBJ1-2 | TRBV5-6 | NA
TGTGCCAGCAGTGATCCCGGACTAGCGGAGTCCTACGAGCAGTACTTC | CASSDPGLAESYEQYF | NA | TRBJ2-7 | TRBV2 | TRBD2
TGTGCCAGCAGCGTAGAGGAAGGGATGGGCGGGGAGCTGTTTTTT | CASSVEEGMGGELFF | NA | TRBJ2-2 | TRBV9 | NA
TGTGCCAGCAGTGGCACGAACACCGGGGAGCTGTTTTTT | CASSGTNTGELFF | NA | TRBJ2-2 | TRBV6-4 | NA
TGTGCCAGCAGTTCCAAGCAAGGGCCCGGAAACACCATATATTTT | CASSSKQGPGNTIYF | NA | TRBJ1-3 | TRBV2 | NA
TGTGCCAGCAGTTCGAAGACAGTGAACACTGAAGCTTTCTTT | CASSSKTVNTEAFF | once | TRBJ1-1 | TRBV6-6 | NA
TGTGCCAGCAGGAAACTTGGACAGGGGGCTATTGGCTACACCTTC | CASRKLGQGAIGYTF | NA | TRBJ1-2 | TRBV28 | TRBD1
TGTGCCAGCAGCTTGGCCGGGACAAGGAAGGGAGAGACCCAGTACTTC | CASSLAGTRKGETQYF | NA | TRBJ2-5 | TRBV5-6 | NA
TGTGCCATCAGTGAGGCATTACAGGGGACGGGCTATGGCTACACCTTC | CAISEALQGTGYGYTF | NA | TRBJ1-2 | TRBV10-3 | TRBD1
TGTGCCAGCAGCGTAGTGACAGGGGGCCGGAATGAGCAGTTCTTC | CASSVVTGGRNEQFF | NA | TRBJ2-1 | TRBV9 | TRBD1
TGTGCCAGCAATCAGGGTTCGCATGGGAACACTGAAGCTTTCTTT | CASNQGSHGNTEAFF | NA | TRBJ1-1 | TRBV2 | NA